This TCR beta chain was recorded in a study of blood T cell repertoires in COVID-19. Germline values: CDR1 WSHSY, CDR2 SAAADI. This CDR3 is 14 amino acids long. Germline trimming cut 2 bases from V and 4 bases from J; bases unmatched to any gene: 4. Using immunoSEQ multiplex PCR, the repertoire was profiled, and TCRdb retains in-frame clones only, with some absent. Among around 27,000 clones listed, over 85% were seen once. The chain links TRBV10-2 to TRBJ1-2, with 7 bases fitting TRBD1. The sample was peripheral blood. The sequence was obtained from a human donor with active COVID-19. The donor label of this sample is uncertain. The CDR3 loop is CASSEDRDVYGYTF. CDR3 nucleotide sequence: TGCGCCAGCAGTGAGGACAGGGATGTCTATGGCTACACCTTC.